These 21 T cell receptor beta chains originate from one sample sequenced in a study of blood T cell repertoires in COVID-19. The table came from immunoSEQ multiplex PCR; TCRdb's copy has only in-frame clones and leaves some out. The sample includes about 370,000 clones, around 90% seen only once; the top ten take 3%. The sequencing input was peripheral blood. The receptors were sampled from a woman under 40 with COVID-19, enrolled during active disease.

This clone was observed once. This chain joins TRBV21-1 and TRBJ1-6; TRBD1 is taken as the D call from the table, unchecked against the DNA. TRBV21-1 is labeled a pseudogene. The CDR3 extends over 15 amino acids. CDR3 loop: CASSTRQGCGSPLHF. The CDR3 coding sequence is TGTGCCAGCAGTACCCGACAGGGCTGTGGTTCACCCCTCCACTTT.

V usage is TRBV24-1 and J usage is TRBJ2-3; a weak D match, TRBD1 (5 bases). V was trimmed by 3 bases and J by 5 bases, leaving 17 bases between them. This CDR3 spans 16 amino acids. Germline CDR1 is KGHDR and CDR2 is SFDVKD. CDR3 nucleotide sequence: TGTGCCACCAGTGATCACCGTATAGGGGCCATAGATACGCAGTATTTT. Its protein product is CATSDHRIGAIDTQYF.

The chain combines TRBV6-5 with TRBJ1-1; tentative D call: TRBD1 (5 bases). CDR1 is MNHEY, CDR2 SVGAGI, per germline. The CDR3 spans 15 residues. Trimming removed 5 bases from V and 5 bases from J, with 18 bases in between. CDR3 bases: TGTGCCAGCAGTCGACAGACTTCTCCACGAACTGAAGCTTTCTTT. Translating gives CASSRQTSPRTEAFF.

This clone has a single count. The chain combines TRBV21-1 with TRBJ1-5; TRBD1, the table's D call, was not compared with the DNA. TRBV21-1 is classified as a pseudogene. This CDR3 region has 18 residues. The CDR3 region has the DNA TGTGCCAGCAGCTCCCAAAAGGAAGACAGGGGAGAGAATCAGCCCCAGCATTTT. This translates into CASSSQKEDRGENQPQHF.

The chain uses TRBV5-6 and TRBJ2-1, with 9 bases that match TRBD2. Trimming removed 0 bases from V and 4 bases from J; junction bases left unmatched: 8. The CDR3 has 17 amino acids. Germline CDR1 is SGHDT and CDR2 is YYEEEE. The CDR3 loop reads CASSLDGGRALYNEQFF. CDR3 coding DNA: TGTGCCAGCAGCTTGGATGGCGGGAGGGCCTTATACAATGAGCAGTTCTTC.

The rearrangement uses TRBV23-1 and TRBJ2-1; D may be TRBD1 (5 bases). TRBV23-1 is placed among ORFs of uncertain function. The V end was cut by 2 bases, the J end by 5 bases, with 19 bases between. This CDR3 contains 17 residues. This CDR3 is CASSQTRKPQDNNEQFF. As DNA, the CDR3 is TGCGCCAGCAGTCAAACGCGCAAACCACAGGACAACAATGAGCAGTTCTTC.

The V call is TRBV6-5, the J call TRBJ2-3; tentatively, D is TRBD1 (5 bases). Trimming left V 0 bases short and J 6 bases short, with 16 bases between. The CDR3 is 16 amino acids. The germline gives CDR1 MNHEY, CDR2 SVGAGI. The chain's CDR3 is CASSYSVPGPRDTQYF. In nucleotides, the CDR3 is TGTGCCAGCAGTTACTCCGTCCCAGGGCCCCGCGATACGCAGTATTTT.

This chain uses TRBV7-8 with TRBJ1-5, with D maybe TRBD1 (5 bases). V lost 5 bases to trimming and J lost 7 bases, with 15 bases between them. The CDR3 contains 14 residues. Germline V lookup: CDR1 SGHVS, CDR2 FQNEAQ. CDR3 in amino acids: CASSPARVWQPQHF. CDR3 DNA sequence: TGTGCCAGCAGCCCAGCCAGGGTATGGCAGCCCCAGCATTTT.

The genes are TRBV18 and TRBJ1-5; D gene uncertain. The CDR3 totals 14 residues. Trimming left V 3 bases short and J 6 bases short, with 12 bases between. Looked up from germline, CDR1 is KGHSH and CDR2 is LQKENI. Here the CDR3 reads CASSPGRSGQPQHF. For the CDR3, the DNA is TGTGCCAGCTCACCGGGGAGGTCGGGTCAGCCCCAGCATTTT.

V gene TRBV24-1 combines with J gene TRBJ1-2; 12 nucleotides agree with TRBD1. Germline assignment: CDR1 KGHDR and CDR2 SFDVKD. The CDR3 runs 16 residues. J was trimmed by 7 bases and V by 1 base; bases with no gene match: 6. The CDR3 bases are TGTGCCACCAGTGATTTCCTGGGACAGGGGGCGGCTGGCTACACCTTC. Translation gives CATSDFLGQGAAGYTF.

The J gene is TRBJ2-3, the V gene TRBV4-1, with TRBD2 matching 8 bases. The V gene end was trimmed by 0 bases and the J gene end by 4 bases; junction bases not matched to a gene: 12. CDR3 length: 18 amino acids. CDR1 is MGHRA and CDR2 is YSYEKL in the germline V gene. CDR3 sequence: CASSQDGGEREISDTQYF. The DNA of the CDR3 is TGCGCCAGCAGCCAAGATGGGGGGGAGCGGGAGATTTCAGATACGCAGTATTTT.

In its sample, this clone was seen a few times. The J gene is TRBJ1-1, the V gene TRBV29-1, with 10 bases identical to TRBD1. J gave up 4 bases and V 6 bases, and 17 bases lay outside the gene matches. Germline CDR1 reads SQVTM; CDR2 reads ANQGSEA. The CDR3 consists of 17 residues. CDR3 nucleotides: TGCAGCGTGGTCAGAACGATCACCGGGACAGGGGCCACTGAAGCTTTCTTT. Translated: CSVVRTITGTGATEAFF.

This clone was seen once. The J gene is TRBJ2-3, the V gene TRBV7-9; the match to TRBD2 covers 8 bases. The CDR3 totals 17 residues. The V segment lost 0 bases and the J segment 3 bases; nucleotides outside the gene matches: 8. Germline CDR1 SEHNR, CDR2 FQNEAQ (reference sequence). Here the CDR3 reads CASSLALKASGTDTQYF. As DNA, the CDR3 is TGTGCCAGCAGCTTAGCGCTGAAGGCTAGCGGGACAGATACGCAGTATTTT.

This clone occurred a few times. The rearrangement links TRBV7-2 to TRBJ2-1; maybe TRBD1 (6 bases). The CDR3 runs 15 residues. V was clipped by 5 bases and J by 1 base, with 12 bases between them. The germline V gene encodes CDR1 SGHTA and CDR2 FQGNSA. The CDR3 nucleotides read TGTGCCAGCAGCCCAGGGGCGGGTTCCTACAATGAGCAGTTCTTC. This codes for CASSPGAGSYNEQFF.

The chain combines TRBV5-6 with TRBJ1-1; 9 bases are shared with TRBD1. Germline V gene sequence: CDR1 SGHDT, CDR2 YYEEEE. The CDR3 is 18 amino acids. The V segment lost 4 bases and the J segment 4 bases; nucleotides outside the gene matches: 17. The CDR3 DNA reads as TGTGCCAGCAGCCCAGCGGGACAGGGCGAAACAGGGGGCACTGAAGCTTTCTTT. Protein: CASSPAGQGETGGTEAFF.

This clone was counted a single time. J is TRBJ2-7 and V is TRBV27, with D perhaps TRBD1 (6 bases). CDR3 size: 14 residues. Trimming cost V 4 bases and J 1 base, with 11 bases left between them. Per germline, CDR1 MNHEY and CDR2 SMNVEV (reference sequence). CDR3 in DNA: TGTGCCAGCAGTTCCCGGACAGAGTCCTACGAGCAGTACTTC. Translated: CASSSRTESYEQYF.

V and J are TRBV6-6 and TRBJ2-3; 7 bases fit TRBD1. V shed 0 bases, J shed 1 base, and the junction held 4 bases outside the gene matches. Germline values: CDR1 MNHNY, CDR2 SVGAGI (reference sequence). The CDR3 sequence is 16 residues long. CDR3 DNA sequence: TGTGCCAGCAGTTACTCGGACAGGCTGGGCACAGATACGCAGTATTTT. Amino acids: CASSYSDRLGTDTQYF.

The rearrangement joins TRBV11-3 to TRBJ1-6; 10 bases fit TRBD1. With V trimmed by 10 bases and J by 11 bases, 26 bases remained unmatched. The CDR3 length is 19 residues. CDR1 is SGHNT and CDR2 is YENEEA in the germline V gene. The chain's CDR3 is CAILSGVGGQGLRRAPLHF. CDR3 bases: TGTGCCATCCTTTCGGGGGTTGGGGGACAGGGGTTGAGAAGAGCACCCCTCCACTTT.

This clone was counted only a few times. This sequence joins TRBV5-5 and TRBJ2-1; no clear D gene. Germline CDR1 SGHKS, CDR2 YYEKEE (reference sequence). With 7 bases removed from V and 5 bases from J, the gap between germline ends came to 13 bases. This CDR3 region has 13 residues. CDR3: CASRYPGNNEQFF. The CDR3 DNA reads TGTGCCAGCCGTTACCCCGGTAACAATGAGCAGTTCTTC.

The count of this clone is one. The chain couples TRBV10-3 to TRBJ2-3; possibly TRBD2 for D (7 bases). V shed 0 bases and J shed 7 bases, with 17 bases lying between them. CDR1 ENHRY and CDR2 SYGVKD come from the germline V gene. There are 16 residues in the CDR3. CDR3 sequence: CAISESIVGGPNTQYF. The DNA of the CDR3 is TGTGCCATCAGTGAGTCTATAGTGGGGGGGCCCAATACGCAGTATTTT.

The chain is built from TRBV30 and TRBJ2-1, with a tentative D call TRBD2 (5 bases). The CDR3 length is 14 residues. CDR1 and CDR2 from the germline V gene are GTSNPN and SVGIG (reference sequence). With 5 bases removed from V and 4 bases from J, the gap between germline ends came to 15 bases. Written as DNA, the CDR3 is TGTGCCTGGGCGGAGGTTGGGCATTACAATGAGCAGTTCTTC. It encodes CAWAEVGHYNEQFF.